In this sample, the clone carrying this T cell receptor beta chain turned up many times. The antigen is unknown. The source of the sample is a study of early T cells in non-severe SARS-CoV-2 infection. Looking at the study overall: Chains from this unsorted whole-blood bulk RNA could not be paired. Whole-study findings and limits: VDJdb matches were skewed toward anti-spike CD8 T cell responses.

Individually, cDNA molecules had unique molecular identifiers attached to them. TCRdb ran MiXCR on the 5' RACE reads and lists one entry per CDR3 protein. Here the sample spans more than 50,000 distinct CDR3 sequences, roughly 12% being singletons. The CDR3 totals 14 residues. Trimming removed 3 bases at V and 5 bases at J, with 11 bases between. CDR1 and CDR2 from the germline V gene are SGDLS and YYNGEE. The sequenced material came from whole blood. The source is an adult who was a healthcare worker with PCR-confirmed SARS-CoV-2 infection or an uninfected control (not recorded which). This sequence joins TRBV9 and TRBJ2-2, with D possibly being TRBD1 or TRBD2 (5 bases each). CDR3: CASSAGTSTGELFF. CDR3 DNA sequence: TGTGCCAGCAGCGCCGGGACGAGTACCGGGGAGCTGTTTTTT.